One sample yielded the 22 T cell receptor beta chains listed below, sequenced in a study of T cells after yellow fever vaccination. One entry per CDR3 protein results from TCRdb running MiXCR on the 5' RACE reads. The data show about 170,000 distinct CDR3 sequences, with about 10% seen just once and around 34% held by the top ten. Specimen: CD8+ T cells sorted from PBMCs, collected 15 days after the yellow fever booster vaccination. Source of these receptors: a man between 18 and 35 years old who received the YFV17D yellow fever vaccine.

The rearrangement uses TRBV6-6 and TRBJ2-4, with a possible D match to TRBD1 (6 bases). Germline CDR1 reads MNHNY; CDR2 reads SVGAGI (reference sequence). The V end lost 0 bases, the J end lost 0 bases, and 18 bases lay between the germline ends. The CDR3 contains 19 residues. CDR3 region: CASSYSNLGQNLAKNIQYF. In nucleotides, the CDR3 is TGTGCCAGCAGTTACTCGAATCTAGGACAGAATTTAGCCAAAAACATTCAGTACTTC.

The J gene is TRBJ2-2, the V gene TRBV7-7, with D tentatively TRBD2 (6 bases). The CDR3 is made up of 13 amino acids. Germline CDR1 and CDR2: SSHAT and FNYEAQ (reference sequence). The CDR3 loop is CASGGFGTGELFF. The CDR3 DNA is TGTGCTAGCGGAGGGTTCGGCACCGGGGAGCTGTTTTTT. The full variable domain, in which reference TRBV7-7 and TRBJ2-2 provide the parts outside the CDR3, is GAGVSQSPRYKVTKRGQDVTLRCDPISSHATLYWYQQALGQGPEFLTYFNYEAQPDKSGLPSDRFSAERPEGSISTLTIQRTEQRDSAMYRCASGGFGTGELFFGEGSRLTVL.

The chain is built from TRBV7-9 and TRBJ2-7; the D gene is possibly TRBD1 (6 bases). V was shortened by 5 bases and J by 3 bases, with 14 bases between the two germline ends. The CDR3 is 14 amino acids. The germline CDR1 and CDR2 sequences are SEHNR and FQNEAQ (reference sequence). In DNA, the CDR3 is TGTGCCAGCAGCCCGAGGGACAAGTTCTACGAGCAGTACTTC. Translating it yields CASSPRDKFYEQYF.

This clonotype occurred a few times. J is TRBJ2-4 and V is TRBV5-6; TRBD1 matches 9 bases. The germline V gene has CDR1 SGHDT and CDR2 YYEEEE. The length of the CDR3 is 15 residues. J was trimmed by 7 bases and V by 4 bases; bases with no gene match: 9. Here the CDR3 DNA reads TGTGCCAGCAGCCGAACAGGGGGCTACGGGAACATTCAGTACTTC. Protein sequence: CASSRTGGYGNIQYF.

The chain has TRBV24-1 and TRBJ1-1; D ambiguous. The CDR3 runs 15 residues. Trimming removed 4 bases from V and 1 base from J, with 12 bases in between. CDR1 and CDR2 from the germline V gene are KGHDR and SFDVKD. CDR3 coding DNA: TGTGCCACCAGTGACGGACCTCTAAAGAACACTGAAGCTTTCTTT. Protein: CATSDGPLKNTEAFF.

This chain uses TRBV4-1 with TRBJ1-4; the D gene is possibly TRBD1 (5 bases). Deletions cut 6 bases from V and 7 bases from J, with 18 bases between. There are 15 residues in the CDR3. Germline lookup yields CDR1 MGHRA and CDR2 YSYEKL. As DNA, the CDR3 is TGCGCCAGCAGGCGACACACCCGGGGGGGTGAAAAACTGTTTTTT. Translated: CASRRHTRGGEKLFF.

The V call is TRBV5-6, the J call TRBJ2-3; D ambiguous. Germline CDR1 is SGHDT and CDR2 is YYEEEE. The V gene lost 0 bases and the J gene lost 10 bases, with 9 bases spanning the gap. The length of the CDR3 is 12 residues. CDR3 DNA: TGTGCCAGCAGCTTGGGGCTAGGCGCGCAGTATTTT. This codes for CASSLGLGAQYF.

V gene TRBV4-1 combines with J gene TRBJ1-2, with a tentative D call TRBD1 (5 bases). Per germline, CDR1 MGHRA and CDR2 YSYEKL. The CDR3 covers 15 residues. The V and J ends lost 5 bases and 1 base respectively, with 14 bases between them. The CDR3 DNA reads as TGCGCCAGCAGCTACCCGCAGGGTGGTAACTATGGCTACACCTTC. The encoded protein is CASSYPQGGNYGYTF.

This clonotype showed up just a few times. The chain couples TRBV19 to TRBJ2-2, with D unresolved. V was trimmed by 7 bases and J by 4 bases, leaving 13 bases between them. The germline V gene encodes CDR1 LNHDA and CDR2 SQIVND (reference sequence). This CDR3 has 14 residues. CDR3 sequence (DNA): TGTGCCAGTATAGGTCGCCCTAGCACCGGGGAGCTGTTTTTT. It specifies CASIGRPSTGELFF.

This clonotype showed up many times. The chain employs TRBV4-1 and TRBJ2-1, with D tentatively TRBD2 (5 bases). The CDR3 has 13 residues. Germline V gene lookup returns CDR1 MGHRA and CDR2 YSYEKL. Trimming pared 4 bases from V and 7 bases from J, leaving 11 bases between. The CDR3 sequence: CASSPEGANEQFF. The CDR3 DNA reads TGCGCCAGCAGCCCAGAGGGCGCGAATGAGCAGTTCTTC.

In this sample, this clonotype turned up many times. The chain is built from TRBV4-1 and TRBJ2-2; D is possibly TRBD2 (5 bases). Trimming took 0 bases from V and 0 from J, leaving 11 bases between them. Germline V CDR1 and CDR2: MGHRA, YSYEKL. CDR3 size: 17 residues. CDR3 bases: TGCGCCAGCAGCCAAGAATCTCAGCGGACGAACACCGGGGAGCTGTTTTTT. This gives the protein CASSQESQRTNTGELFF.

This clonotype has just a few counts. The V and J genes are TRBV7-6 and TRBJ2-2; 7 nucleotides match TRBD1. Trimming took 6 bases from V and 0 from J; bases not matched to a gene: 13. The length of the CDR3 is 18 residues. Germline CDR1 SGHVS, CDR2 FNYEAQ. CDR3: CASRPTNRQGSNTGELFF. The CDR3 nucleotides are TGTGCCAGCAGGCCCACCAACCGACAGGGTTCGAACACCGGGGAGCTGTTTTTT.

This clonotype was observed a handful of times. The chain is built from TRBV6-2 or TRBV6-3 and TRBJ1-5; weak D call: TRBD1 (6 bases). Trimming took 3 bases from V and 5 from J, leaving 17 bases between them. CDR1 is MNHEY, CDR2 SVGEGT, per germline. This CDR3 has 16 residues. CDR3 in DNA: TGTGCCAGCAGTTATGATCCGGGGGACATTGATCAGCCCCAGCATTTT. Its protein is CASSYDPGDIDQPQHF.

The chain uses TRBV6-5 and TRBJ1-1, with D possibly being TRBD1 (5 bases). The germline V gene encodes CDR1 MNHEY and CDR2 SVGAGI. V was cut by 3 bases and J by 5 bases, with 13 bases left in between. CDR3 length: 14 amino acids. CDR3 amino acids: CASSYARGMTEAFF. The CDR3 bases are TGTGCCAGCAGTTATGCCCGGGGCATGACTGAAGCTTTCTTT.

There are a few counts of this clonotype. The chain combines TRBV7-9 with TRBJ1-1; 7 bases are a match to TRBD1. The CDR3 runs to 15 residues. V lost 5 bases and J lost 1; bases outside the gene matches: 7. The V gene's germline CDR1 is SEHNR and CDR2 FQNEAQ (reference sequence). CDR3 DNA sequence: TGTGCCAGCAGCATACAGGGGATGGCGAACACTGAAGCTTTCTTT. Its protein product is CASSIQGMANTEAFF.

This chain links TRBV7-8 with TRBJ2-1; 8 nucleotides match TRBD1. V trimming: 1 base; J trimming: 15 bases; junction bases outside the gene matches: 5. The CDR3 covers 12 residues. CDR1 is SGHVS and CDR2 is FQNEAQ in the germline V gene. CDR3 nucleotides: TGTGCCAGCAGCTTAGGGGACAGGAATTGGTTCTTC. Amino acids: CASSLGDRNWFF.

This clonotype occurred a few times. The chain employs TRBV20-1 and TRBJ2-1, with D hard to call. The germline V and J ends were trimmed by 0 bases and 3 bases, with 3 bases remaining between them. CDR3 length: 12 amino acids. In germline, CDR1 is DFQATT, CDR2 SNEGSKA (reference sequence). CDR3 amino acids: CSARDGYNEQFF. CDR3 in DNA: TGCAGTGCTAGAGACGGCTACAATGAGCAGTTCTTC.

This rearrangement joins TRBV10-3 to TRBJ2-2; D is possibly TRBD2 (5 bases). Trimming removed 6 bases at V and 0 bases at J, with 14 bases between. The CDR3 has 16 amino acids. Germline lookup yields CDR1 ENHRY and CDR2 SYGVKD. The CDR3 nucleotides read TGTGCCATCAGGCCAACTAGTGGGGCGAACACCGGGGAGCTGTTTTTT. It encodes CAIRPTSGANTGELFF.

This clonotype was observed at least ten times. The V and J genes are TRBV5-1 and TRBJ2-7, with D perhaps given as TRBD1 or TRBD2 (6 bases each). Germline values: CDR1 SGHRS, CDR2 YFSETQ. The CDR3 loop spans 15 amino acids. Trimming took 4 bases from V and 4 from J, leaving 18 bases between them. CDR3 sequence reads: CASSPSESGAYEQYF. The CDR3 nucleotides are TGCGCCAGCAGCCCGTCTGAATCGGGGGCTTACGAGCAGTACTTC.

This chain links TRBV25-1 with TRBJ2-3, with a tentative D call TRBD1 (5 bases). There are 15 residues in the CDR3. Germline V gene sequence: CDR1 MGHDK, CDR2 SYGVNS. Trimming stripped 4 bases from V and 2 bases from J, with 13 bases between. The CDR3 sequence: CASSGSRVNTDTQYF. The DNA for the CDR3 is TGTGCCAGCAGTGGTTCCAGGGTAAACACAGATACGCAGTATTTT.

This sequence joins TRBV12-3 or TRBV12-4 and TRBJ2-3; the match to TRBD1 covers 8 bases. This CDR3 is 15 amino acids long. J gave up 9 bases and V 3 bases, and 11 bases lay outside the gene matches. The CDR3 is CASSFGQGVLETQYF. In nucleotides, the CDR3 is TGTGCCAGCAGTTTCGGACAGGGTGTGTTAGAGACGCAGTATTTT.

The chain couples TRBV2 to TRBJ1-2; D is undetermined. The CDR3 runs to 12 residues. V was shortened by 7 bases and J by 6 bases, with 12 bases between the two germline ends. The V gene's germline CDR1 is SNHLY and CDR2 FYNNEI. The CDR3 nucleotides are TGTGCCAGCATCTGGATCATCAATGGCTACACCTTC. Its translation: CASIWIINGYTF.